The subject of this entry is one TCR beta chain. Its target is unknown. RNA totalling roughly 0.5 to 1 ug underwent reverse transcription with random hexamers. The authors amplified TCR beta CDR3 across 54 Vbeta and 13 Jbeta using immunoSEQ multiplex PCR. TCRdb used MiXCR to reprocess the immunoSEQ multiplex PCR reads, holding one entry per CDR3 protein. In the table there are over 150,000 distinct CDR3 sequences, roughly 92% of which are singletons. This specimen belongs to a study of CD8 T cells in Susac syndrome. Overall study results and limits: In its TCR sequencing and HLA analysis, the study acknowledged that the number of individuals was relatively small.

Negative isolation was applied to CD8+ and CD4+ T cells, and FACS enrichment was applied to TEMRA cells. Sequenced: CD4+ T cells from PBMCs. The TCR sequence derives from a human donor with multiple sclerosis.

The CDR3 sequence is CASSYEGLSPLHF. The CDR3 DNA reads TGTGCCAGCAGTTACGAGGGGTTGTCACCCCTCCACTTT. The chain recombines TRBV6-5 with TRBJ1-6; D might be TRBD1 (5 bases). The CDR3 contains 13 residues. From germline, CDR1 is MNHEY and CDR2 SVGAGI. The V and J ends lost 2 bases and 10 bases respectively, with 9 bases between them.